This T cell receptor (beta chain) stems from a study of blood T cell repertoires in COVID-19. The V and J ends lost 1 base and 2 bases, in that order; junction bases with no gene match: 8. Germline assignment: CDR1 MGHRA and CDR2 YSYEKL. The CDR3 length is 18 residues. Authors' analysis steps: Counts of nucleated cells, estimated from reference gene primer amplification, were obtained. TCRdb's copy holds only in-frame clones and misses some; the assay was immunoSEQ multiplex PCR. V and J calls and clone size are as listed in that table; D and trimming were resolved from the DNA. The sample holds roughly 320,000 clones, approximately 90% seen once.

The clonotype was recovered from a woman in her twenties or thirties who had been exposed to COVID-19. The sequenced sample was PBMCs or T cells enriched from blood (not recorded which). The rearrangement uses TRBV4-1 and TRBJ2-7, with TRBD2 matching 13 bases. The CDR3 reads CASSQVLTSGGQTYEQYF. For the CDR3, the DNA is TGCGCCAGCAGCCAAGTTTTGACTAGCGGGGGGCAAACCTACGAGCAGTACTTC.